What follows is one T cell receptor beta chain and its context. Antigen: not known. Generated by immunoSEQ multiplex PCR, the TCRdb table keeps only in-frame clones and is missing some. The table records about 320,000 clones, around four fifths of them present only once. The data derive from a study of Ad26.COV2.S vaccination and SARS-CoV-2 variants. The study's findings and limits: Ad26.COV2.S recipients had broader spike-specific TCRs (P = 0.0014).

V lost 2 bases, J lost 5 bases, and 15 bases lay in between. The CDR3 covers 15 residues. The germline gives CDR1 MNHNS, CDR2 SASEGT. Treatment here: around 19 received Ad26.COV2.S at low or high dose, single or two shots; 5 received placebo; per-sample allocation not given. The investigators took samples on day 63 after the first vaccine or placebo injection. The individual, an adult aged 18-55 years, was a donor in Boston. This TCR derives from a person aged 18-60 years who received the Ad26.COV2.S COVID-19 vaccine or a placebo. V is TRBV6-1 and J is TRBJ2-5; D may be TRBD1 or TRBD2 (6 bases each). This specimen was peripheral blood, taken in a trial of Ad26.COV2.S vaccine versus placebo. Written as DNA, the CDR3 is TGTGCCAGCAGTGAAAGGGGGGTCACCCGGGAGACCCAGTACTTC. Amino acid sequence: CASSERGVTRETQYF.